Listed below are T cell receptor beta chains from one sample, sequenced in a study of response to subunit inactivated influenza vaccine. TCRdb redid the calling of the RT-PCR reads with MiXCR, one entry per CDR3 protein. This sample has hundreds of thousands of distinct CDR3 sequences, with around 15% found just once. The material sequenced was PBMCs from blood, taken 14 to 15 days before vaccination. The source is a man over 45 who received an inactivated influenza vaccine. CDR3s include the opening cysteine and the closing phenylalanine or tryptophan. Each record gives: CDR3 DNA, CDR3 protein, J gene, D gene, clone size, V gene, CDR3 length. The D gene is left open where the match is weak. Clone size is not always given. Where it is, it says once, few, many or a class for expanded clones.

CDR3nt: TGTGCCAGCAGTTTATTCGGGTCTGAAGCTTTCTTT
CDR3aa: CASSLFGSEAFF
j_gene: TRBJ1-1
d_gene: .
abundance: few
v_gene: TRBV12-3/TRBV12-4
len: 12

CDR3nt: TGTGCCAGCAGCCGAGCGGTGGGGGAGACCCAGTACTTC
CDR3aa: CASSRAVGETQYF
j_gene: TRBJ2-5
d_gene: .
abundance: few
v_gene: TRBV7-2
len: 13

CDR3nt: TGTGCCACTCAAATTAGCGGGAGGGTCTCTCGAAACACCGGGGAGCTGTTTTTT
CDR3aa: CATQISGRVSRNTGELFF
j_gene: TRBJ2-2
d_gene: TRBD2
abundance: .
v_gene: TRBV10-3
len: 18

CDR3nt: TGTGCCCTGGGGACAGCGAACACCGGGGAGCTGTTTTTT
CDR3aa: CALGTANTGELFF
j_gene: TRBJ2-2
d_gene: TRBD1
abundance: .
v_gene: TRBV7-9
len: 13

CDR3nt: TGTGCCACCAGTCCTTCGTGGGAGAGGGGGAATGAGCAGTTCTTC
CDR3aa: CATSPSWERGNEQFF
j_gene: TRBJ2-1
d_gene: .
abundance: .
v_gene: TRBV24-1
len: 15

CDR3nt: TGCAGCGCCTCCGGGACTAGCGAAATGAGCACAGATACGCAGTATTTT
CDR3aa: CSASGTSEMSTDTQYF
j_gene: TRBJ2-3
d_gene: TRBD2
abundance: few
v_gene: TRBV29-1
len: 16

CDR3nt: TGCGCCAGCAGCTTCGGCTTGACTAGCGGCTCCTACGAGCAGTACTTC
CDR3aa: CASSFGLTSGSYEQYF
j_gene: TRBJ2-7
d_gene: TRBD2
abundance: few
v_gene: TRBV5-1
len: 16

CDR3nt: TGCGCCAGCAGCCAAGACAGGGCCTACAATGAGCAGTTCTTC
CDR3aa: CASSQDRAYNEQFF
j_gene: TRBJ2-1
d_gene: .
abundance: .
v_gene: TRBV4-3
len: 14

CDR3nt: TGCGCCAGCAGCTCGACAGCTAACTCCTACGAGCAGTACTTC
CDR3aa: CASSSTANSYEQYF
j_gene: TRBJ2-7
d_gene: .
abundance: .
v_gene: TRBV5-1
len: 14

CDR3nt: TGTGCCAGCAGTCAAACCGGGACAGGGGTATCCGAGCAGTACTTC
CDR3aa: CASSQTGTGVSEQYF
j_gene: TRBJ2-7
d_gene: TRBD1
abundance: few
v_gene: TRBV28
len: 15

CDR3nt: TGCGCCAGCAGCTTGGACAGGGCTCGTGGAAACACCATATATTTT
CDR3aa: CASSLDRARGNTIYF
j_gene: TRBJ1-3
d_gene: .
abundance: .
v_gene: TRBV5-1
len: 15

CDR3nt: TGTGCCAGCAGCCCCCAGACAGGGTATAATTCACCCCTCCACTTT
CDR3aa: CASSPQTGYNSPLHF
j_gene: TRBJ1-6
d_gene: TRBD1
abundance: few
v_gene: TRBV7-2
len: 15

CDR3nt: TGTGCCAGCAGCTCGTGGGGGGCCGGCAGGGAGTCCGGCAATCAGCCCCAGCATTTT
CDR3aa: CASSSWGAGRESGNQPQHF
j_gene: TRBJ1-5
d_gene: .
abundance: few
v_gene: TRBV11-1
len: 19

CDR3nt: TGCAGTGCTCAGGGGGGCTCTTGGGGTAGCAATCAGCCCCAGCATTTT
CDR3aa: CSAQGGSWGSNQPQHF
j_gene: TRBJ1-5
d_gene: TRBD1
abundance: few
v_gene: TRBV20-1
len: 16

CDR3nt: TGTGCCAGCAGCCAAGATAGACGGAACACTGAAGCTTTCTTT
CDR3aa: CASSQDRRNTEAFF
j_gene: TRBJ1-1
d_gene: .
abundance: many
v_gene: TRBV3-1
len: 14

CDR3nt: TGTGCCAGCAGAAAGGGTTCCGGGGAGCTGTTTTTT
CDR3aa: CASRKGSGELFF
j_gene: TRBJ2-2
d_gene: .
abundance: .
v_gene: TRBV25-1
len: 12

CDR3nt: TGCGCCAGCAGCTTGGCGGGACAGGTCAATCAGCCCCAGCATTTT
CDR3aa: CASSLAGQVNQPQHF
j_gene: TRBJ1-5
d_gene: TRBD1
abundance: few
v_gene: TRBV5-1
len: 15

CDR3nt: TGTGCCAGCAGCATCAGACCTAGACTAGCGGGGGGCTACAATGAGCAGTTCTTC
CDR3aa: CASSIRPRLAGGYNEQFF
j_gene: TRBJ2-1
d_gene: TRBD2
abundance: .
v_gene: TRBV11-1
len: 18

CDR3nt: TGTGCCTGGAGTGCCGGGACTAGCCCCGGAATGAATGAGCAGTTCTTC
CDR3aa: CAWSAGTSPGMNEQFF
j_gene: TRBJ2-1
d_gene: TRBD2
abundance: few
v_gene: TRBV30
len: 16

CDR3nt: TGCAGTGCTTCCCCCGGGACAGGGCCTCTAGAGCAGTACTTC
CDR3aa: CSASPGTGPLEQYF
j_gene: TRBJ2-7
d_gene: TRBD1
abundance: .
v_gene: TRBV20-1
len: 14

CDR3nt: TGCGCCAGCAGCCATCCCCCGAGGGCGATGCAGTTCTTC
CDR3aa: CASSHPPRAMQFF
j_gene: TRBJ2-1
d_gene: .
abundance: .
v_gene: TRBV4-1
len: 13

CDR3nt: TGTGCCAGCAGTCCCGGACAGGGTAGAAGTACTGGAAACACCATATATTTT
CDR3aa: CASSPGQGRSTGNTIYF
j_gene: TRBJ1-3
d_gene: TRBD1
abundance: .
v_gene: TRBV12-3/TRBV12-4
len: 17

CDR3nt: TGTGCCAGCAGCCAAGGTCCAGGGAGGTATGAGCAGTTCTTC
CDR3aa: CASSQGPGRYEQFF
j_gene: TRBJ2-1
d_gene: .
abundance: few
v_gene: TRBV3-1
len: 14

CDR3nt: TGTGCCAGCAGCCAAGGGCTAGCGGGAGGTTTTGAGCAGTTCTTC
CDR3aa: CASSQGLAGGFEQFF
j_gene: TRBJ2-1
d_gene: TRBD2
abundance: .
v_gene: TRBV4-2
len: 15

CDR3nt: TGTGCCAGCAGCTCCGGTCAGCTGAGCCCTAACTATGGCTACACCTTC
CDR3aa: CASSSGQLSPNYGYTF
j_gene: TRBJ1-2
d_gene: .
abundance: few
v_gene: TRBV6-1
len: 16

CDR3nt: TGTGCCAGCAGTTCCCGGGACAGGCCGGAACGTGAGGCCGAGCAGTACTTC
CDR3aa: CASSSRDRPEREAEQYF
j_gene: TRBJ2-7
d_gene: TRBD1
abundance: .
v_gene: TRBV12-3/TRBV12-4
len: 17

CDR3nt: TGTGCCAGCAGCTCCTCGCTGACAGGGGAGTCGGAGGGCTACACCTTC
CDR3aa: CASSSSLTGESEGYTF
j_gene: TRBJ1-2
d_gene: TRBD1
abundance: few
v_gene: TRBV7-9
len: 16

CDR3nt: TGTGCCAGCAGCCCCCGGACGGGGGCAGATACGCAGTATTTT
CDR3aa: CASSPRTGADTQYF
j_gene: TRBJ2-3
d_gene: .
abundance: few
v_gene: TRBV11-2
len: 14

CDR3nt: TGCAGCGTGCGGAGACAGGGGGCTCACGAGCAGTACTTC
CDR3aa: CSVRRQGAHEQYF
j_gene: TRBJ2-7
d_gene: TRBD1
abundance: few
v_gene: TRBV29-1
len: 13

CDR3nt: TGTGCCAGCAGCTTGATGGGTCGCGCAACTAATGAAAAACTGTTTTTT
CDR3aa: CASSLMGRATNEKLFF
j_gene: TRBJ1-4
d_gene: .
abundance: .
v_gene: TRBV7-2
len: 16

CDR3nt: TGCGCCAGCAGCCTACGGACTAGCGGGGCCGGGGAGCTGTTTTTT
CDR3aa: CASSLRTSGAGELFF
j_gene: TRBJ2-2
d_gene: TRBD2
abundance: many
v_gene: TRBV4-1
len: 15

CDR3nt: TGTGCCAGCAGCGTGGACAGCCGCAATCAGCCCCAGCATTTT
CDR3aa: CASSVDSRNQPQHF
j_gene: TRBJ1-5
d_gene: .
abundance: .
v_gene: TRBV9
len: 14

CDR3nt: TGCGCCAGCAGCTTGGGACAGGGAGGGAACAATGAGCAGTTCTTC
CDR3aa: CASSLGQGGNNEQFF
j_gene: TRBJ2-1
d_gene: .
abundance: few
v_gene: TRBV5-1
len: 15

CDR3nt: TGTGCCAGCAGCTCCAGGGACGGCAACTCCTACGAGCAGTACTTC
CDR3aa: CASSSRDGNSYEQYF
j_gene: TRBJ2-7
d_gene: .
abundance: few
v_gene: TRBV7-9
len: 15

CDR3nt: TGTGCCAGCAGTTTATCTGCGGGGGCCGAGACCCAGTACTTC
CDR3aa: CASSLSAGAETQYF
j_gene: TRBJ2-5
d_gene: .
abundance: many
v_gene: TRBV28
len: 14

CDR3nt: TGTGCCAGCAGTTTCGGCGCAGGGATGGCCTATGGCTACACCTTC
CDR3aa: CASSFGAGMAYGYTF
j_gene: TRBJ1-2
d_gene: .
abundance: few
v_gene: TRBV28
len: 15

CDR3nt: TGTGCCAGCAGCGACAAACCCGGACTAGACGAGCAGTTCTTC
CDR3aa: CASSDKPGLDEQFF
j_gene: TRBJ2-1
d_gene: TRBD2
abundance: .
v_gene: TRBV11-3
len: 14

CDR3nt: TGTGCCAGCAGCTTGGAGCAAGATCAGCCCCAGCATTTT
CDR3aa: CASSLEQDQPQHF
j_gene: TRBJ1-5
d_gene: .
abundance: few
v_gene: TRBV5-8
len: 13

CDR3nt: TGTGCCTGGATGGGGGATTGGGGCGCGAGTAATTCACCCCTCCACTTT
CDR3aa: CAWMGDWGASNSPLHF
j_gene: TRBJ1-6
d_gene: .
abundance: .
v_gene: TRBV30
len: 16

CDR3nt: TGTGCCAGCAGCGGGACCGGGACAGCCAATTCACCCCTCCACTTT
CDR3aa: CASSGTGTANSPLHF
j_gene: TRBJ1-6
d_gene: TRBD1
abundance: .
v_gene: TRBV9
len: 15

CDR3nt: TGTGCCAGCAGCGCCGGGCCAACCGGGGAGCTGTTTTTT
CDR3aa: CASSAGPTGELFF
j_gene: TRBJ2-2
d_gene: .
abundance: many
v_gene: TRBV7-2
len: 13

CDR3nt: TGTGCCAGCAGTACAGGGGGCGGCACCGGGGAGCTGTTTTTT
CDR3aa: CASSTGGGTGELFF
j_gene: TRBJ2-2
d_gene: TRBD1
abundance: many
v_gene: TRBV12-3/TRBV12-4
len: 14

CDR3nt: TGTGCCAGCTCACCACCGAGGGGAGGTGGGGCCAACGTCCTGACTTTC
CDR3aa: CASSPPRGGGANVLTF
j_gene: TRBJ2-6
d_gene: .
abundance: .
v_gene: TRBV18
len: 16

CDR3nt: TGCAGTGCTAGAGTTGCGGGATTGAACACAGATACGCAGTATTTT
CDR3aa: CSARVAGLNTDTQYF
j_gene: TRBJ2-3
d_gene: .
abundance: many
v_gene: TRBV20-1
len: 15